The 20 T cell receptor beta chains below all came from one sample that was sequenced in a study of T cells in Graves' hyperthyroidism and ophthalmopathy. Amplification of TCR beta CDR3 regions used RNA as the template. The HTBI set primed first-round TCR CDR3 RT-PCR. Each CDR3 protein gets one entry after TCRdb re-called the multiplex PCR reads with MiXCR. The data hold around 610,000 distinct CDR3 sequences, with roughly 15% observed a single time. Sequenced sample: blood. The receptors were sampled from a woman aged 40 to 50 with Graves' ophthalmopathy.

This clonotype was counted ten times or more. The chain carries TRBV12-3 or TRBV12-4 and TRBJ1-2; the match to TRBD1 covers 10 bases. V was pared by 5 bases and J by 4 bases, with 7 bases of the junction left unmatched. CDR3 length: 15 amino acids. The CDR3 here is CASSQPGQGRYGYTF. CDR3 coding DNA: TGTGCCAGCAGTCAACCGGGACAGGGGCGCTATGGCTACACCTTC.

This clonotype was seen many times. This chain connects TRBV7-2 to TRBJ2-5; no firm D call. V gave up 1 base and J gave up 0 bases, with 6 bases separating them. This CDR3 comprises 14 residues. Per germline, CDR1 SGHTA and CDR2 FQGNSA. The CDR3 coding sequence is TGTGCCAGCAGCTTAGGAGTGTACCAAGAGACCCAGTACTTC. It translates to CASSLGVYQETQYF.

The rearrangement joins TRBV12-3 or TRBV12-4 to TRBJ2-1; 7 bases are a match to TRBD2. CDR3 length: 14 amino acids. V gave up 0 bases and J gave up 10 bases; unmatched junction bases: 6. The CDR3 DNA sequence: TGTGCCAGCAGTTTAGCGGGGCTAGCGGTGGAGCAGTTCTTC. Amino acids: CASSLAGLAVEQFF.

The chain recombines TRBV7-2 with TRBJ2-7; the D is unclear. This CDR3 contains 13 residues. CDR1 and CDR2 (germline): SGHTA, FQGNSA. Trimming removed 3 bases from V and 2 bases from J, with 8 bases in between. As DNA, the CDR3 is TGTGCCAGCAGCTTTCACAGAGCCTACGAGCAGTACTTC. It codes for CASSFHRAYEQYF.

At least ten counts were recorded for this clonotype. Here the CDR3 DNA reads TGTGCCAGCAGCTTACTAGCGAGCGGGGAGCTGTTTTTT. It codes for CASSLLASGELFF. The chain employs TRBV7-2 and TRBJ2-2, with D possibly matching TRBD2 (6 bases). V lost 2 bases to trimming and J lost 7 bases, with 8 bases between them. This CDR3 has 13 residues. Germline CDR1 and CDR2: SGHTA and FQGNSA.

This clonotype was detected ten times or more. The rearrangement joins TRBV30 to TRBJ2-4; D is perhaps TRBD1 (7 bases). Looked up from germline, CDR1 is GTSNPN and CDR2 is SVGIG (reference sequence). There are 13 residues in the CDR3. Trimming pared 5 bases from V and 3 bases from J, leaving 11 bases between. CDR3 nucleotides: TGTGCCTGGGACCAGGGGGGCAAAAACATTCAGTACTTC. It yields the protein CAWDQGGKNIQYF.

The table lists this clonotype with many counts. The rearrangement joins TRBV28 to TRBJ2-5, with D hard to call. The V gene lost 3 bases and the J gene lost 2 bases, with 16 bases spanning the gap. CDR3 length: 16 residues. From germline, CDR1 is MDHEN and CDR2 SYDVKM. CDR3 in amino acids: CASSFPKDRVQETQYF. The CDR3 nucleotides are TGTGCCAGCAGTTTCCCGAAGGACCGGGTTCAAGAGACCCAGTACTTC.

This clonotype has at least ten counts. The DNA of the CDR3 is TGTGCCAGCAGTAGACTTTATAGCAATCAGCCCCAGCATTTT. Amino acid sequence: CASSRLYSNQPQHF. The chain has TRBV6-1 and TRBJ1-5, with D unresolved. With 5 bases removed from V and 0 bases from J, the gap between germline ends came to 8 bases. Per the germline V gene, CDR1 is MNHNS and CDR2 is SASEGT. The length of the CDR3 is 14 residues.

In this sample, this clonotype turned up many times. The chain carries TRBV6-1 and TRBJ2-2; D perhaps matches TRBD2 (6 bases). Trimming took off 7 bases at V and 0 bases at J, with 12 bases between the two ends. This CDR3 region has 15 residues. Per germline, CDR1 MNHNS and CDR2 SASEGT. The CDR3 DNA follows: TGTGCCAGCACGGGGCTAGCGACGAACACCGGGGAGCTGTTTTTT. Its protein is CASTGLATNTGELFF.

This clonotype was counted at least ten times. This rearrangement joins TRBV7-2 to TRBJ1-2; a possible D gene is TRBD1 (5 bases). Between the trimmed V and J ends, which lost 0 bases and 8 bases, there was a span of 7 bases. The CDR3 runs to 12 residues. CDR1 SGHTA and CDR2 FQGNSA come from the germline V gene. CDR3 nucleotides: TGTGCCAGCAGCTTAGCGACAGAAGGCTACACCTTC. Translated: CASSLATEGYTF.

This clonotype has a count of ten or more. This chain uses TRBV30 with TRBJ2-5; no firm D call. Trimming removed 3 bases at V and 3 bases at J, with 2 bases between. Germline V lookup: CDR1 GTSNPN, CDR2 SVGIG (reference sequence). The CDR3 runs 10 residues. CDR3 bases: TGTGCCTGGAGAAAAGAGACCCAGTACTTC. This gives the protein CAWRKETQYF. Variable domain in full (rest from reference TRBV30 and TRBJ2-5): SQTIHQWPATLVQPVGSPLSLECTVEGTSNPNLYWYRQAAGRGLQLLFYSVGIGQISSEVPQNLSASRPQDRQFILSSKKLLLSDSGFYLCAWRKETQYFGPGTRLLVL.

In its sample, this clonotype was seen many times. The chain links TRBV25-1 to TRBJ2-7; 8 bases are shared with TRBD1. Per the germline V gene, CDR1 is MGHDK and CDR2 is SYGVNS. This CDR3 comprises 15 residues. V was clipped by 7 bases and J by 0 bases; unmatched bases: 8. CDR3 in amino acids: CASNRTGSFSYEQYF. Here the CDR3 DNA reads TGTGCCAGCAATCGGACAGGGAGCTTCTCCTACGAGCAGTACTTC.

This clonotype has at least ten counts. The rearrangement joins TRBV6-2 or TRBV6-3 to TRBJ1-1; TRBD1 matches at 10 bases. V was pared by 5 bases and J by 6 bases, with 9 bases of the junction left unmatched. Germline V gene sequence: CDR1 MNHEY, CDR2 SVGEGT. CDR3 length equals 15 residues. The CDR3 protein is CASSPRDRGAAEAFF. The CDR3 DNA reads as TGTGCCAGCAGTCCCCGGGACAGGGGAGCGGCTGAAGCTTTCTTT.

Ten or more counts support this clonotype. This rearrangement joins TRBV7-3 to TRBJ2-7; 7 nucleotides agree with TRBD1. Trimming took 6 bases from V and 5 from J; bases not matched to a gene: 7. This CDR3 spans 13 amino acids. Germline values: CDR1 SGHTA, CDR2 FQGTGA. CDR3 DNA sequence: TGTGCCAGCAGTCGCGACAGGGACGACGAGCAGTACTTC. It translates to CASSRDRDDEQYF.

The CDR3 reads CAWSLTPGSPLHF. The CDR3, as DNA: TGTGCCTGGAGTCTCACCCCGGGATCGCCCCTCCACTTT. This chain connects TRBV30 to TRBJ1-6; D is undetermined. The CDR3 consists of 13 residues. Germline V gives CDR1 GTSNPN, CDR2 SVGIG (reference sequence). Trimming removed 2 bases at V and 13 bases at J, with 15 bases between. The full variable domain, its missing parts supplied by reference TRBV30 and TRBJ1-6, is SQTIHQWPATLVQPVGSPLSLECTVEGTSNPNLYWYRQAAGRGLQLLFYSVGIGQISSEVPQNLSASRPQDRQFILSSKKLLLSDSGFYLCAWSLTPGSPLHFGNGTRLTVT.

In this sample, this clonotype turned up a few times. The chain is built from TRBV4-1 and TRBJ2-7, with TRBD1 as a possible D gene (5 bases). CDR1 MGHRA and CDR2 YSYEKL come from the germline V gene. Trimming stripped 2 bases from V and 0 bases from J, with 11 bases between. The CDR3 length is 15 residues. CDR3 region: CASSQTQGLSYEQYF. Written as DNA, the CDR3 is TGCGCCAGCAGCCAAACGCAGGGTCTCTCCTACGAGCAGTACTTC.

This clonotype was counted ten times or more. This chain uses TRBV6-5 with TRBJ1-1; TRBD1 matches 8 bases. The V gene's germline CDR1 is MNHEY and CDR2 SVGAGI. CDR3 length equals 13 residues. J gave up 5 bases and V 10 bases, and 9 bases lay outside the gene matches. The CDR3 DNA reads TGTGCCAACGACAGGGGATATGGAACTGAAGCTTTCTTT. Amino acids: CANDRGYGTEAFF.

This clonotype has a count of ten or more. The chain is built from TRBV10-3 and TRBJ1-1, with TRBD1 identical over 8 bases. The germline V gene encodes CDR1 ENHRY and CDR2 SYGVKD. V lost 7 bases, J lost 7 bases, and 8 bases stayed unmatched. The CDR3 spans 13 residues. In DNA form, the CDR3 reads TGTGCCATCATGGGGACAGGCGCAGTTGAAGCTTTCTTT. Protein: CAIMGTGAVEAFF.

This clonotype was picked up many times. The J gene is TRBJ1-2, the V gene TRBV11-1; 7 bases line up with TRBD1. Per the germline V gene, CDR1 is SGHAT and CDR2 is FQDESV (reference sequence). J was trimmed by 3 bases and V by 5 bases; bases with no gene match: 12. This CDR3 spans 16 amino acids. The CDR3 DNA reads as TGTGCCAGCAGCCGCCCGGGAGGGGGCGGGGACTATGGCTACACCTTC. Its protein is CASSRPGGGGDYGYTF.

This clonotype has a count of ten or more. This CDR3 reads CASSSRVYRESTYEQYF. The CDR3 DNA reads as TGTGCCAGCAGTTCCCGGGTGTACAGGGAGTCGACCTACGAGCAGTACTTC. The rearrangement joins TRBV6-2 or TRBV6-3 to TRBJ2-7; D is perhaps TRBD1 (6 bases). V was pared by 4 bases and J by 2 bases, with 21 bases between. This CDR3 spans 17 amino acids. The germline V gene has CDR1 MNHEY and CDR2 SVGEGT.